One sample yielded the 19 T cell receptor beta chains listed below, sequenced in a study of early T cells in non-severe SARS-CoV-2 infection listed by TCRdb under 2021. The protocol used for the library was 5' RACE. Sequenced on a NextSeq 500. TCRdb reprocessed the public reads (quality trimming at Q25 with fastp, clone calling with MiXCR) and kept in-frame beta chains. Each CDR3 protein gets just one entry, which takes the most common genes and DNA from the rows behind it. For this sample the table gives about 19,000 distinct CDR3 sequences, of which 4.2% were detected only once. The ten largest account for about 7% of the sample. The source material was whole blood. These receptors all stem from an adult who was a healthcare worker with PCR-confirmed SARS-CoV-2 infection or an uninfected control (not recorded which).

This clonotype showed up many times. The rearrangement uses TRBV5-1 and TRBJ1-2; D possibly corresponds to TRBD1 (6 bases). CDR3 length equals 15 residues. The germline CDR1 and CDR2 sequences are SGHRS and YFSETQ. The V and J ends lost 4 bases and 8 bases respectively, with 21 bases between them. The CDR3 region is CASSAALGGLGGYTF. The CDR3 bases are TGCGCCAGCAGCGCGGCCCTTGGGGGGCTTGGCGGCTACACCTTC.

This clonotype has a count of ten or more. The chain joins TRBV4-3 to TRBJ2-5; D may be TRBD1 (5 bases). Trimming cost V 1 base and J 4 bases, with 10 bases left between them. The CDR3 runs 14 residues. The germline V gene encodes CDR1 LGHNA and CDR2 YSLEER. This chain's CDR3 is CASSQGGRGETQYF. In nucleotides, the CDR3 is TGCGCCAGCAGCCAAGGGGGCCGAGGAGAGACCCAGTACTTC.

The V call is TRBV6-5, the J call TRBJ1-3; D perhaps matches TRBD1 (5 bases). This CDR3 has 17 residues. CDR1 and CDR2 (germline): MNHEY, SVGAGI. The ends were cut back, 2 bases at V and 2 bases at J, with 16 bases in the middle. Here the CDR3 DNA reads TGTGCCAGCAGTTACGACGCAGGGTTTCTTCCTGGAAACACCATATATTTT. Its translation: CASSYDAGFLPGNTIYF.

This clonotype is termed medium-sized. The CDR3 loop reads CSVEAIMFKETQYF. The CDR3 DNA reads as TGCAGCGTTGAAGCGATAATGTTTAAAGAGACCCAGTACTTC. The rearrangement links TRBV29-1 to TRBJ2-5; D remains ambiguous. The CDR3 is 14 residues long. Germline loops: CDR1 SQVTM, CDR2 ANQGSEA. Trimming left V 1 base short and J 3 bases short, with 12 bases between.

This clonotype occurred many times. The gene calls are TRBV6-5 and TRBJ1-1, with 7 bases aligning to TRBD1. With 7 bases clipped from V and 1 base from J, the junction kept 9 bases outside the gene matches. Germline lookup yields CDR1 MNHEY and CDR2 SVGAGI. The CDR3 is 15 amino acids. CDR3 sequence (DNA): TGTGCCAGCATGGGGTTGACAGGGTGGAACACTGAAGCTTTCTTT. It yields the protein CASMGLTGWNTEAFF.

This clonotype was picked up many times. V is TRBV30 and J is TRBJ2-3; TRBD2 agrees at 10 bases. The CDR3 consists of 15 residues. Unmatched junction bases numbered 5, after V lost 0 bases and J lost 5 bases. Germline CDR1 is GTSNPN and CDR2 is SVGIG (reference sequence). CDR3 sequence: CAWSVLAGEGDTQYF. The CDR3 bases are TGTGCCTGGAGTGTCCTAGCGGGAGAGGGAGATACGCAGTATTTT.

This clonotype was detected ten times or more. CDR3 nucleotides: TGTGCCTGGACCCTATTCAGAGCTGGGGCCAACGTCCTGACTTTC. This encodes CAWTLFRAGANVLTF. This sequence joins TRBV30 and TRBJ2-6; unclear D gene. V was trimmed by 4 bases and J by 2 bases, leaving 12 bases between them. The CDR3 covers 15 residues. The V gene's germline CDR1 is GTSNPN and CDR2 SVGIG (reference sequence).

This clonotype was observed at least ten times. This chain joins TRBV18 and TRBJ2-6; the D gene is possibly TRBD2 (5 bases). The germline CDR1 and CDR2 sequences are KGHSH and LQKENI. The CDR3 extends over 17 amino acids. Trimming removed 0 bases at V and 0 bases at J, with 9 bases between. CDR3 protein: CASSPPGGPSGANVLTF. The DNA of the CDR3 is TGTGCCAGCTCACCACCGGGCGGGCCCTCTGGGGCCAACGTCCTGACTTTC.

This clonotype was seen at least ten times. The CDR3 DNA follows: TGTGCCAGCAGCGAGTACAGTGGTCTTGGCTATGGCTACACCTTC. Translating gives CASSEYSGLGYGYTF. The chain recombines TRBV11-2 with TRBJ1-2; D gene ambiguous. The CDR3 consists of 15 residues. Trimming shortened V by 5 bases and J by 4 bases, and 17 bases separated the two germline ends. The germline V gene has CDR1 SGHAT and CDR2 FQNNGV.

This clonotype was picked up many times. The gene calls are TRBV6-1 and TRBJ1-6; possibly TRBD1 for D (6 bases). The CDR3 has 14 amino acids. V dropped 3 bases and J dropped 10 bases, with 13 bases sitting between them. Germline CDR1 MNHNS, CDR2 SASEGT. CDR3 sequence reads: CASSDQGRGSPLHF. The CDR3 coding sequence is TGTGCCAGCAGTGACCAGGGGAGGGGGTCACCCCTCCACTTT.

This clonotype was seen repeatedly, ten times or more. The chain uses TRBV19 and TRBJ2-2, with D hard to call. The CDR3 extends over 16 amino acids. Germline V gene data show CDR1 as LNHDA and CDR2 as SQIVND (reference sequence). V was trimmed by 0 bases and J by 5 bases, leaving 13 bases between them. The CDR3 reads CASSIDLGSWTGELFF. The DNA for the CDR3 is TGTGCCAGTAGTATAGATCTAGGGTCCTGGACCGGGGAGCTGTTTTTT. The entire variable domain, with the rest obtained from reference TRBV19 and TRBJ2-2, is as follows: DGGITQSPKYLFRKEGQNVTLSCEQNLNHDAMYWYRQDPGQGLRLIYYSQIVNDFQKGDIAEGYSVSREKKESFPLTVTSAQKNPTAFYLCASSIDLGSWTGELFFGEGSRLTVL.

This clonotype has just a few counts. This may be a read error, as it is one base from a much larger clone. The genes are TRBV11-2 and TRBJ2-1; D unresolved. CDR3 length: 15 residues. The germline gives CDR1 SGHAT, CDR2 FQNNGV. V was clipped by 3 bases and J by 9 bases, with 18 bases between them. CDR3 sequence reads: CASSFLLLWSGEQFF. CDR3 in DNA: TGTGCCAGCAGCTTTCTCCTCCTATGGTCTGGTGAGCAGTTCTTC.

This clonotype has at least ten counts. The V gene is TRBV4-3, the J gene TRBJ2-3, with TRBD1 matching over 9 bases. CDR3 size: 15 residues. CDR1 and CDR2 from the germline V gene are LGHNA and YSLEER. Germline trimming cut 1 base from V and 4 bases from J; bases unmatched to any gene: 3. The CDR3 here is CASSQGTGEADTQYF. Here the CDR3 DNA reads TGCGCCAGCAGCCAAGGGACAGGGGAGGCAGATACGCAGTATTTT.

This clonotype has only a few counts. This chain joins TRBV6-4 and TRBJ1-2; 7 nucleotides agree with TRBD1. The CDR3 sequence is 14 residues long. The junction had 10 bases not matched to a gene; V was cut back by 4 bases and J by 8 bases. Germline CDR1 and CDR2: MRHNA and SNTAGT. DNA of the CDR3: TGTGCCAGCAGTGCGACAGGGCCGTCAGGAGGCTACACCTTC. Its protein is CASSATGPSGGYTF.

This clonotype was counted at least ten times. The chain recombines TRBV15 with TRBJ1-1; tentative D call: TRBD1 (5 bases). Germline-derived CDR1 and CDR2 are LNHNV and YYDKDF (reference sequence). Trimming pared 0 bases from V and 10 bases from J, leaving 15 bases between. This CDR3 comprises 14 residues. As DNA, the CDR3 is TGTGCCACCAGCAGAGACTCAGGGAAATGGGGAGCTTTCTTT. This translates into CATSRDSGKWGAFF.

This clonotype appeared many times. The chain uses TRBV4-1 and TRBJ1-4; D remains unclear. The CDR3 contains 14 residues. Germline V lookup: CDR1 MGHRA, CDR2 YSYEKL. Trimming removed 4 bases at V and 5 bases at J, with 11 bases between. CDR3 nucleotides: TGCGCCAGCAGCCCTGAGATACCAAATGAAAAACTGTTTTTT. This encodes CASSPEIPNEKLFF.

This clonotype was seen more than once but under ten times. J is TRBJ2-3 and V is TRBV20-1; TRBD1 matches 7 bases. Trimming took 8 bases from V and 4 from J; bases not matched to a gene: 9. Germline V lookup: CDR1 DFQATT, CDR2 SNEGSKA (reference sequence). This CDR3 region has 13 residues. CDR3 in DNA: TGCAGTACCATAAGGGGGCGCTCAGATACGCAGTATTTT. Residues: CSTIRGRSDTQYF.

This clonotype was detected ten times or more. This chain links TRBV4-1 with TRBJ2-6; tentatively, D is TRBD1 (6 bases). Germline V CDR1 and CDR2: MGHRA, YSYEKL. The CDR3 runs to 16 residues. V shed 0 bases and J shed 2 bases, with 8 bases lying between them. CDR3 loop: CASSQDEGAGANVLTF. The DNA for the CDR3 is TGCGCCAGCAGCCAAGATGAGGGGGCTGGGGCCAACGTCCTGACTTTC.

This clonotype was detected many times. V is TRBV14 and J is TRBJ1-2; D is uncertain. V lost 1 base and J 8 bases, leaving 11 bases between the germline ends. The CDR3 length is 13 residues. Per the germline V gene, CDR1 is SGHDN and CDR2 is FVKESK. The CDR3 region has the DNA TGTGCCAGCAGCCAAGCCCGAATCGGCGGCTACACCTTC. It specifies CASSQARIGGYTF.